These 21 T cell receptor beta chains originate from one sample sequenced in a study of long-term antiretroviral therapy in people with HIV. Investigators performed immunoSEQ version v3.0 at survey level. Repertoires were generated with immunoSEQ multiplex PCR, while TCRdb's copy carries only in-frame clones and drops some. The sample shows approximately 21,000 clones, about nine tenths of them seen only once. This specimen was unsorted PBMCs, taken 4.4 years before starting antiretroviral therapy. All receptors come from a woman aged 30 to 39 with HIV.

The rearrangement joins TRBV4-3 to TRBJ2-3, with TRBD2 matching 11 bases. The ends lost 0 bases at V and 0 bases at J; junction bases unmatched: 11. CDR3 length: 20 amino acids. From germline, CDR1 is LGHNA and CDR2 YSLEER. The CDR3 DNA is TGCGCCAGCAGCCAAGAATCGGCTAGCGGGGGGCTCCTTAGCACAGATACGCAGTATTTT. This codes for CASSQESASGGLLSTDTQYF.

This sequence joins TRBV9 and TRBJ1-6; D possibly corresponds to TRBD1 (6 bases). Germline-derived CDR1 and CDR2 are SGDLS and YYNGEE. The CDR3 runs to 13 residues. The V end lost 0 bases, the J end lost 12 bases, and 10 bases lay between the germline ends. The CDR3 nucleotides are TGTGCCAGCAGCGTAGCGGAGGGGGGACCCCTCCACTTT. It codes for CASSVAEGGPLHF. Combining the CDR3 with reference TRBV9 and TRBJ1-6 gives the whole variable domain DSGVTQTPKHLITATGQRVTLRCSPRSGDLSVYWYQQSLDQGLQFLIQYYNGEERAKGNILERFSAQQFPDLHSELNLSSLELGDSALYFCASSVAEGGPLHFGNGTRLTVT.

The chain links TRBV19 to TRBJ1-2; D might be TRBD1 (5 bases). The V end was cut by 5 bases, the J end by 5 bases, with 15 bases between. The CDR3 runs to 14 residues. The V gene's germline CDR1 is LNHDA and CDR2 SQIVND (reference sequence). CDR3 nucleotide sequence: TGTGCCAGTAGTTCTATTTTTCAGGGTTATGGCTACACCTTC. Residues: CASSSIFQGYGYTF.

V is TRBV10-3 and J is TRBJ2-3; 9 bases line up with TRBD2. Unmatched junction bases numbered 14, after V lost 2 bases and J lost 2 bases. Germline values: CDR1 ENHRY, CDR2 SYGVKD. The CDR3 runs to 19 residues. CDR3 protein: CAISESIGLAGQNTDTQYF. CDR3 in DNA: TGTGCCATCAGTGAGAGTATCGGGCTAGCGGGGCAGAACACAGATACGCAGTATTTT.

This chain connects TRBV14 to TRBJ1-3; no clear D gene. Germline CDR1 reads SGHDN; CDR2 reads FVKESK. Trimming removed 2 bases from V and 4 bases from J, with 12 bases in between. The CDR3 is 15 amino acids. CDR3 coding DNA: TGTGCCAGCAGCCAATTTAGGGCTGCCGGAAACACCATATATTTT. As protein: CASSQFRAAGNTIYF.

This rearrangement joins TRBV10-3 to TRBJ2-7, with 8 bases fitting TRBD2. The CDR3 length is 17 residues. Trimming cost V 2 bases and J 0 bases; bases outside gene matches: 9. Per the germline V gene, CDR1 is ENHRY and CDR2 is SYGVKD. The CDR3 loop reads CAISESGRGINSYEQYF. The DNA for the CDR3 is TGTGCCATCAGTGAGAGCGGGAGAGGGATTAACTCCTACGAGCAGTACTTC.

This chain connects TRBV11-3 to TRBJ2-3; 14 bases fit TRBD2. The junction had 9 bases not matched to a gene; V was cut back by 8 bases and J by 8 bases. Germline V gene data show CDR1 as SGHNT and CDR2 as YENEEA. The CDR3 consists of 15 residues. CDR3 in amino acids: CASSPDGTSGGTQYF. Here the CDR3 DNA reads TGTGCCAGCTCCCCCGATGGGACTAGCGGGGGTACGCAGTATTTT.

This chain uses TRBV30 with TRBJ2-6; TRBD1 or TRBD2 may be the D gene (5 bases each). The germline CDR1 and CDR2 sequences are GTSNPN and SVGIG (reference sequence). This CDR3 contains 15 residues. V was cut by 4 bases and J by 0 bases, with 10 bases left in between. CDR3 DNA sequence: TGTGCCTGGAATGGGGGTAACTCTGGGGCCAACGTCCTGACTTTC. Its protein product is CAWNGGNSGANVLTF.

J is TRBJ1-3 and V is TRBV7-9; D gene ambiguous. Trimming took 7 bases from V and 4 from J, leaving 11 bases between them. Per the germline V gene, CDR1 is SEHNR and CDR2 is FQNEAQ (reference sequence). The CDR3 is 13 amino acids. The CDR3 protein is CASIRTDGNTIYF. The CDR3 bases are TGTGCCAGCATACGAACAGACGGAAACACCATATATTTT.

This chain uses TRBV30 with TRBJ1-2; no reliable D call. CDR1 and CDR2 from the germline V gene are GTSNPN and SVGIG (reference sequence). The CDR3 length is 13 residues. V gave up 3 bases and J gave up 2 bases, with 10 bases separating them. In DNA, the CDR3 is TGTGCCTGGAGGACCGGACGGAACTATGGCTACACCTTC. This gives the protein CAWRTGRNYGYTF.

The genes are TRBV28 and TRBJ1-2, with 8 bases identical to TRBD1. Germline V lookup: CDR1 MDHEN, CDR2 SYDVKM. With 6 bases clipped from V and 4 bases from J, the junction kept 10 bases outside the gene matches. The CDR3 length is 15 residues. DNA for the CDR3: TGTGCCAGCAGAACGACAGGGGTGGGGGTCTATGGCTACACCTTC. Translated: CASRTTGVGVYGYTF.

V usage is TRBV19 and J usage is TRBJ2-3; D unclear. The CDR3 consists of 12 residues. Trimming took 4 bases from V and 10 from J, leaving 12 bases between them. In germline, CDR1 is LNHDA, CDR2 SQIVND (reference sequence). CDR3 in DNA: TGTGCCAGTAGTACCCTAGGAAATGCGCAGTATTTT. Residues: CASSTLGNAQYF. Filled out from reference TRBV19 and TRBJ2-3, the complete variable domain reads DGGITQSPKYLFRKEGQNVTLSCEQNLNHDAMYWYRQDPGQGLRLIYYSQIVNDFQKGDIAEGYSVSREKKESFPLTVTSAQKNPTAFYLCASSTLGNAQYFGPGTRLTVL.

V is TRBV5-8 and J is TRBJ2-1; 8 bases fit TRBD2. Trimming at V came to 2 bases and at J to 1 base, leaving 5 bases not matched to a gene. The germline V gene encodes CDR1 SGHTS and CDR2 YDEGEE. The CDR3 has 16 residues. The CDR3 loop reads CASSLNRGGSYNEQFF. The CDR3, as DNA: TGTGCCAGCAGCTTAAACCGGGGGGGTTCCTACAATGAGCAGTTCTTC.

The rearrangement uses TRBV6-5 and TRBJ2-5; 7 bases match TRBD1. Germline-derived CDR1 and CDR2 are MNHEY and SVGAGI. With 5 bases clipped from V and 2 bases from J, the junction kept 8 bases outside the gene matches. The CDR3 is 15 residues long. This chain's CDR3 is CASSQPGQKQETQYF. CDR3 nucleotides: TGTGCCAGCAGTCAACCGGGACAGAAACAAGAGACCCAGTACTTC.

This chain joins TRBV18 and TRBJ1-4; no definite D call. Trimming cost V 0 bases and J 5 bases, with 13 bases left between them. This CDR3 comprises 16 residues. Germline V lookup: CDR1 KGHSH, CDR2 LQKENI. CDR3 in DNA: TGTGCCAGCTCACCACCGGCGCGGTTGAGAAATGAAAAACTGTTTTTT. Protein product: CASSPPARLRNEKLFF.

The chain recombines TRBV19 with TRBJ1-2; D is unclear. V was cut by 1 base and J by 1 base, with 16 bases left in between. Germline CDR1 and CDR2: LNHDA and SQIVND (reference sequence). The CDR3 length is 17 residues. The CDR3 loop reads CASSIGLARQGNYGYTF. DNA for the CDR3: TGTGCCAGTAGTATAGGCCTCGCGAGGCAAGGTAACTATGGCTACACCTTC.

The V and J genes are TRBV12-5 and TRBJ2-5; D possibly corresponds to TRBD2 (7 bases). The CDR3 has 20 amino acids. CDR1 is LGHNT, CDR2 FRNRAP, per germline. Trimming left V 3 bases short and J 1 base short, with 27 bases between. CDR3 DNA sequence: TGTGCTAGTGGTTTTGTCGGGTCGGGGGGCTACTCCCGACTCCAAGAGACCCAGTACTTC. This codes for CASGFVGSGGYSRLQETQYF.

The chain is built from TRBV6-1 and TRBJ1-1; no clear D gene. The V end lost 7 bases, the J end lost 2 bases, and 11 bases lay between the germline ends. Germline V lookup: CDR1 MNHNS, CDR2 SASEGT. The CDR3 sequence is 13 residues long. CDR3 nucleotides: TGTGCCAGCATTAGACATTTAAACACTGAAGCTTTCTTT. Translation: CASIRHLNTEAFF.

The chain recombines TRBV4-3 with TRBJ2-3; maybe TRBD1 (5 bases). V was shortened by 4 bases and J by 5 bases, with 16 bases between the two germline ends. The germline V gene has CDR1 LGHNA and CDR2 YSLEER. The length of the CDR3 is 15 residues. The CDR3 spells CASSLLSRGGDTQYF. Written as DNA, the CDR3 is TGCGCCAGCAGCCTCCTTTCAAGGGGCGGAGATACGCAGTATTTT.

This chain connects TRBV5-6 to TRBJ1-2, with TRBD1 matching over 11 bases. The junction had 10 bases not matched to a gene; V was cut back by 4 bases and J by 5 bases. This CDR3 is built from 16 residues. Per germline, CDR1 SGHDT and CDR2 YYEEEE. The CDR3: CASSDGLGQGEYGYTF. DNA for the CDR3: TGTGCCAGCAGCGACGGCCTGGGACAGGGGGAATATGGCTACACCTTC.

This chain links TRBV5-8 with TRBJ1-3; 9 positions agree with TRBD1. The germline V gene has CDR1 SGHTS and CDR2 YDEGEE. V lost 5 bases to trimming and J lost 2 bases; unmatched junction nucleotides: 2. This CDR3 spans 14 amino acids. The CDR3: CASRRTGAGNTIYF. The CDR3 DNA follows: TGTGCCAGCAGAAGGACAGGGGCTGGAAACACCATATATTTT.